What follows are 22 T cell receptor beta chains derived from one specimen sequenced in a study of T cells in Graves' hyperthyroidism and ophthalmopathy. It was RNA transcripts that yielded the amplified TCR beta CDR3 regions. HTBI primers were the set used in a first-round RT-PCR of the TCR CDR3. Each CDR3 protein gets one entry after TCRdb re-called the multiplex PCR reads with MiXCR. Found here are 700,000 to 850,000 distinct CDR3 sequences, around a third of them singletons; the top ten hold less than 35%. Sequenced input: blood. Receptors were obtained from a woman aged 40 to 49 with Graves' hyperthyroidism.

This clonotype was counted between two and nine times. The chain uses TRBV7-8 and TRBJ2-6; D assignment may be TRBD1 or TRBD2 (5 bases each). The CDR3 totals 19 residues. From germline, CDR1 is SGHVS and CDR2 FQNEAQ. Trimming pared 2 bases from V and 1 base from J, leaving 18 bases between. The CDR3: CASSLMHRGVFSGANVLTF. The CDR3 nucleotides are TGTGCCAGCAGCTTAATGCACCGGGGCGTCTTTTCTGGGGCCAACGTCCTGACTTTC.

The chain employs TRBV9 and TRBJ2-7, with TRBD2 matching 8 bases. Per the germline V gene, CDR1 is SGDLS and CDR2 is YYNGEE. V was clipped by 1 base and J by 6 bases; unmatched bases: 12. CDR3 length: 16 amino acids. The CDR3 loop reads CASSVSGTRLGGEQYF. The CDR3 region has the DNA TGTGCCAGCAGCGTATCCGGGACTAGGTTAGGGGGCGAGCAGTACTTC.

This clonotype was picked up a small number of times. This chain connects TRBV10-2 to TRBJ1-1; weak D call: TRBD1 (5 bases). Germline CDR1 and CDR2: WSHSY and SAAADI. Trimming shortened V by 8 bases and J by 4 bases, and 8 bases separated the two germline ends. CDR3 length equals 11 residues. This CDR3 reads CASGRATEAFF. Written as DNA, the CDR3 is TGCGCCAGCGGCAGGGCCACTGAAGCTTTCTTT.

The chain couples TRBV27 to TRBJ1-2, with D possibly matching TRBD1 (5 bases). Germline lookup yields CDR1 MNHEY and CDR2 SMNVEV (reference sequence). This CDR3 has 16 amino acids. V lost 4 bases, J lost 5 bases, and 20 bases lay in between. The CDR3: CASSSRDRDGVYGYTF. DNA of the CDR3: TGTGCCAGCAGTTCGCGAGACAGAGATGGGGTGTATGGCTACACCTTC.

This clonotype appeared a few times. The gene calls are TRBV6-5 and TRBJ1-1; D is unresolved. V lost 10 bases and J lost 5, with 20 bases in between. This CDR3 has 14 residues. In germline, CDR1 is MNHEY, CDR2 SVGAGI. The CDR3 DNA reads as TGTGCCACGAAACCACGACCCGTGGGGACTGAAGCTTTCTTT. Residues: CATKPRPVGTEAFF.

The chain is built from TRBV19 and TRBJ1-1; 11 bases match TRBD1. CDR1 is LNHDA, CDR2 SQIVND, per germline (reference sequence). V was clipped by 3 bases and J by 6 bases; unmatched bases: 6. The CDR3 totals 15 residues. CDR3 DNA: TGTGCCAGTAGTATTACCGGGACAGGGGGTGCTGAAGCTTTCTTT. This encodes CASSITGTGGAEAFF.

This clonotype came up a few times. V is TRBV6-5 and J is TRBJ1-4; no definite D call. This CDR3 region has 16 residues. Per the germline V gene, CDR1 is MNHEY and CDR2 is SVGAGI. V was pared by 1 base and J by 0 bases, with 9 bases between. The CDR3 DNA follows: TGTGCCAGCAGTTACTGGCAGCCTGCAACTAATGAAAAACTGTTTTTT. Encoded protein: CASSYWQPATNEKLFF.

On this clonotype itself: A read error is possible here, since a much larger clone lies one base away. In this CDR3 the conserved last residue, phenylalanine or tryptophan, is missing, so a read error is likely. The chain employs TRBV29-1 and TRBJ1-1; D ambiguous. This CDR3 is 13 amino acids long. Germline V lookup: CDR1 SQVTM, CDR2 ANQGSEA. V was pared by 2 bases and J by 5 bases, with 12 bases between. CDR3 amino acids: CSVEIPSETEAFS. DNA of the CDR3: TGCAGCGTTGAAATCCCATCGGAGACTGAAGCTTTCTCT.

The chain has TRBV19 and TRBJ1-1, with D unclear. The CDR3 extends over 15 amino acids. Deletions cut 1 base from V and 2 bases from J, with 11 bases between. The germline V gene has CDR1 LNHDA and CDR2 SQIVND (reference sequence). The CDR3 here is CASSIGRRGNTEAFF. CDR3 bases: TGTGCCAGTAGTATAGGGCGGCGGGGAAACACTGAAGCTTTCTTT.

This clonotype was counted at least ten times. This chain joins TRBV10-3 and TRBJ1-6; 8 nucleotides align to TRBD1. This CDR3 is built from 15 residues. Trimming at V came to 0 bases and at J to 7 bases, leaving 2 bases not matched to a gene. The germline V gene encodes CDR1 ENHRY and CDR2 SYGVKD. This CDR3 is CAISESDRDNSPLHF. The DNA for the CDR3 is TGTGCCATCAGTGAGTCGGACAGGGACAATTCACCCCTCCACTTT.

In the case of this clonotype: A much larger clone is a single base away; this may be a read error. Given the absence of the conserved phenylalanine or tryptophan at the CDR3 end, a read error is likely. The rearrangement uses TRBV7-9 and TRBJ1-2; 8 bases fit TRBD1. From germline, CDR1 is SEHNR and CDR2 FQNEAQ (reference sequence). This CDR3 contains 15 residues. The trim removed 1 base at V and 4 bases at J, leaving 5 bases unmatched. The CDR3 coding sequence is TGTGCCAGCAGCTTAGAAGCGGACAGGGCCTATGGCTACACCCTC. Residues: CASSLEADRAYGYTL.

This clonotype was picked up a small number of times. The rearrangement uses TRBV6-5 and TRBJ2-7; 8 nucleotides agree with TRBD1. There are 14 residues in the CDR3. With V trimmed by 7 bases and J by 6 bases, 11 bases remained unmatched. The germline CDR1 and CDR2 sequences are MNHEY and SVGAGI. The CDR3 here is CASKRPDRAGEQYF. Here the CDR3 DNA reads TGTGCCAGCAAGCGCCCGGACAGGGCGGGCGAGCAGTACTTC.

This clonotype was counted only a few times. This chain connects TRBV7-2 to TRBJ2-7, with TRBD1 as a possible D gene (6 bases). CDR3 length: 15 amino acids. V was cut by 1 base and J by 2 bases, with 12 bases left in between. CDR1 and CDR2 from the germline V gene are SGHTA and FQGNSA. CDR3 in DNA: TGTGCCAGCAGCTTAGTTTCGACAGGAGCCTACGAGCAGTACTTC. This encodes CASSLVSTGAYEQYF.

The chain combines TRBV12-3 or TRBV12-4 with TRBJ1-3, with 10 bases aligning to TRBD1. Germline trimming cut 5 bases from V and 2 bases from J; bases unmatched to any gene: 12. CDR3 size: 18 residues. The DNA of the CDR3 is TGTGCCAGCAGTCCCCTCCGACAGGGGGCAGAAGCTGGAAACACCATATATTTT. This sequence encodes CASSPLRQGAEAGNTIYF.

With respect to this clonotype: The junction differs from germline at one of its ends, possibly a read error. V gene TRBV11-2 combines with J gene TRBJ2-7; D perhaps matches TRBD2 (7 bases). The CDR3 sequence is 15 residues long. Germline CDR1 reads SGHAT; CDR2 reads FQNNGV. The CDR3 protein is CASRGGAGVTGELYF. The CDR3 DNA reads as TGTGCCAGCAGGGGAGGGGCAGGGGTCACCGGGGAGCTGTACTTC.

CDR3 in amino acids: CAISEHPDRDGELFF. CDR3 DNA sequence: TGTGCCATCAGTGAGCACCCGGACAGGGACGGGGAGCTGTTTTTT. The chain links TRBV10-3 to TRBJ2-2, with 8 bases lining up with TRBD1. This CDR3 has 15 amino acids. J gave up 7 bases and V 2 bases, and 6 bases lay outside the gene matches. The germline V gene encodes CDR1 ENHRY and CDR2 SYGVKD.

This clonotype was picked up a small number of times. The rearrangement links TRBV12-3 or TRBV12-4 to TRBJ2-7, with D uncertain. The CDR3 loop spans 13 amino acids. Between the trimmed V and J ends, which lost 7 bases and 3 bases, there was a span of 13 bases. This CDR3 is CASTDAANYEQYF. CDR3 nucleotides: TGTGCCAGCACGGATGCAGCTAACTACGAGCAGTACTTC.

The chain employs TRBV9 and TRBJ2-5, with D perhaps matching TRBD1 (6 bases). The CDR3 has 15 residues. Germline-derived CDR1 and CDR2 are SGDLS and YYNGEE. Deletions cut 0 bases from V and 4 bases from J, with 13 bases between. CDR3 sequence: CASSVGGPFGETQYF. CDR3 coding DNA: TGTGCCAGCAGCGTAGGGGGGCCTTTTGGAGAGACCCAGTACTTC.

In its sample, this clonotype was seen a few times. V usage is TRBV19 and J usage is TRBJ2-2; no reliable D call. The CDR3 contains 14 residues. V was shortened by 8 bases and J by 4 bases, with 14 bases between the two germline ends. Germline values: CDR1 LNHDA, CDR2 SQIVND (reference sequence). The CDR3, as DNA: TGTGCCAGTGGAAGGACCGCGGCCACCGGGGAGCTGTTTTTT. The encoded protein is CASGRTAATGELFF.

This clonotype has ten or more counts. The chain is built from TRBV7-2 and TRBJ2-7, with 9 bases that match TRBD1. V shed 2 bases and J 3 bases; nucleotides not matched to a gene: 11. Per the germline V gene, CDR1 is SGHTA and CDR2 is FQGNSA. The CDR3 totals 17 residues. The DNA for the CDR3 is TGTGCCAGCAGCTTAATATCATGGGGGACAGGGAACTACGAGCAGTACTTC. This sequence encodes CASSLISWGTGNYEQYF.

The DNA for the CDR3 is TGTGCCAGCAGCTGGGGGTCCCGCGGGGGACTGTACGAGCAGTACTTC. Protein sequence: CASSWGSRGGLYEQYF. The chain links TRBV5-6 to TRBJ2-7; 7 bases fit TRBD2. Trimming at V came to 3 bases and at J to 4 bases, leaving 13 bases not matched to a gene. CDR1 and CDR2 (germline): SGHDT, YYEEEE. There are 16 residues in the CDR3.

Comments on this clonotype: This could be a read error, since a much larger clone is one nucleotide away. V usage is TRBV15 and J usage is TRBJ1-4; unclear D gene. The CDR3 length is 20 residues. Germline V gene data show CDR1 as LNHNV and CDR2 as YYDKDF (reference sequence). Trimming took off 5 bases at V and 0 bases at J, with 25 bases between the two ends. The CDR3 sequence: CATSGPRWAPIFATNEKLFF. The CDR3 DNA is TGTGCCACCAGCGGACCCCGTTGGGCCCCAATCTTTGCAACTAATGAAAAACTGTTTTTT.